Listed here is a single TCR beta chain. The antigen is undetermined. Generated by immunoSEQ multiplex PCR, the TCRdb table keeps only in-frame clones and is missing some. The sample contains approximately 150,000 clones, roughly 94% of which appear only once. CDR1 is MNHEY, CDR2 SMNVEV, per germline (reference sequence). This CDR3 has 16 amino acids. Trimming at V came to 4 bases and at J to 1 base, leaving 4 bases not matched to a gene. This sample is drawn from a study of T cell responses to AZD1222 COVID-19 vaccine. Overall study results and limits: Reportedly, nearly half of unique spike TCRs recognized epitopes outside B.1.351/B.1.1.7 mutations. Donor demographics were predominantly white British with a female majority; clonal diversity may be underestimated.

Analysis merged second doses at about 4 or about 12 weeks. The chain employs TRBV27 and TRBJ2-7, with 13 bases that match TRBD2. This clonotype was obtained from an adult who received the AZD1222 COVID-19 vaccine. The starting material was peripheral blood, obtained 28 days after the second AZD1222 dose. CDR3 DNA sequence: TGTGCCAGCAGTTCCCCACTAGCGGGAGGGTCCTACGAGCAGTACTTC. This sequence encodes CASSSPLAGGSYEQYF.